This TCR beta chain was captured in a study of regulatory T cells in long-lasting Graves disease. Time point reported: newly diagnosed GD, antithyroid drugs for less than 3 months. PBMC-extracted RNA yielded the TCR library. There are a few counts of this clonotype. One junction end does not reproduce the germline sequence, and a read error may be involved. According to the study, TCR beta libraries were built with iRepertoire HTBI primers and CDR3-region Arm-PCR. From the multiplex PCR reads, TCRdb called clonotypes with MiXCR, one entry per CDR3 protein. Of hundreds of thousands of distinct CDR3 sequences in the sample, 15% to 20% were seen once. The CDR3 length is 17 residues. Germline assignment: CDR1 WNHNN and CDR2 SYGVQD (reference sequence). The same specimen was also included in a second study, on T cells in Graves' hyperthyroidism and ophthalmopathy. That work contributes: Clinicians diagnosed patients from clinical symptoms, serum thyroxine and TRAb, thyroid ultrasound and orbital computed tomography.

Sequencing used peripheral blood mononuclear cells (PBMCs), obtained at new diagnosis, from a patient treated with antithyroid drugs. The rearrangement joins TRBV10-1 to TRBJ1-1; D is uncertain. This clonotype originated in a woman aged 25 to 45 with Graves disease. CDR3 sequence reads: CASSDQVEDPLRGEAFF. DNA of the CDR3: TGTGCCAGCAGTGACCAAGTCGAGGACCCTCTACGAGGAGAAGCTTTCTTT.